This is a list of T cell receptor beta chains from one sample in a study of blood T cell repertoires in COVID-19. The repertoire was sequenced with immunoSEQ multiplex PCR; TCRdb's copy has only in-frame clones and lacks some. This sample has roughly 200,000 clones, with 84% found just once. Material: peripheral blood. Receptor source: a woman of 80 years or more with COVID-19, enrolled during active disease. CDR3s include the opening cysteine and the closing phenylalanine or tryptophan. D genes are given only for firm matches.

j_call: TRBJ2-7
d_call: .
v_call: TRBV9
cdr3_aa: CASSAGGAVSYEQYF
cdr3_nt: TGTGCCAGCAGCGCTGGCGGGGCGGTCTCCTACGAGCAGTACTTC

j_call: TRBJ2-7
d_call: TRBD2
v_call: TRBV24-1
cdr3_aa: CATSDRTSGSYEQYF
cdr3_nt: TGTGCCACCAGTGATAGGACTAGCGGCTCCTACGAGCAGTACTTC

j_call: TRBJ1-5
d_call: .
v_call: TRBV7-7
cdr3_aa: CASSSRGVNQLQHF
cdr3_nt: TGTGCTAGCAGCTCCCGGGGGGTCAATCAGCTCCAGCATTTT

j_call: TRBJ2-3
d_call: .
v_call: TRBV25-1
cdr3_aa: CASSTGGGVGTDTQYF
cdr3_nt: TGTGCCAGCAGCACAGGGGGGGGCGTTGGTACAGATACGCAGTATTTT

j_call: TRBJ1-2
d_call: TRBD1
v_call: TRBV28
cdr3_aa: CASSLILVGLRTGEYGYTF
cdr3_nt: TGTGCCAGCAGTTTAATCCTAGTGGGACTTCGGACAGGAGAGTATGGCTACACCTTC

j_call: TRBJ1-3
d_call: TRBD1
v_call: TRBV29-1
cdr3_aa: CSVSGGLSGNTIYF
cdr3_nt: TGCAGCGTCTCAGGGGGCCTCTCTGGAAACACCATATATTTT

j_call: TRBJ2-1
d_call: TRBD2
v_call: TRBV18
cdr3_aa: CASSPREGLSNEQFF
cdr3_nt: TGTGCCAGCTCACCACGGGAGGGCCTTAGCAATGAGCAGTTCTTC

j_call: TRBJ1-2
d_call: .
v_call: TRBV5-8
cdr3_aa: CASSSVTANYGYTF
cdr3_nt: TGTGCCAGCAGCTCTGTAACAGCTAACTATGGCTACACCTTC

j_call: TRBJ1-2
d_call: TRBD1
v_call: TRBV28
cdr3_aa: CASRTGTVNYGYTF
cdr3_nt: TGTGCCAGCAGAACCGGGACAGTAAACTATGGCTACACCTTC

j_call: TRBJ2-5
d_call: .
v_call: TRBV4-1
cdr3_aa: CASSQRGAETQYF
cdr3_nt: TGCGCCAGCAGCCAACGGGGGGCGGAGACCCAGTACTTC

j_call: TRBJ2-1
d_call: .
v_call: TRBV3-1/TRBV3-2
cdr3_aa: CASRMYGGEQFF
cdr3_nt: TGTGCCAGCAGAATGTACGGTGGTGAGCAGTTCTTC

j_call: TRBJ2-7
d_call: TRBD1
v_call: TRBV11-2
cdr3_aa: CASSVGQGDYEQYF
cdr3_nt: TGTGCCAGCAGCGTAGGACAGGGGGACTACGAGCAGTACTTC

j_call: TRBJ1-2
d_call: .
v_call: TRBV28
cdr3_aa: CASSFSGGSGYTF
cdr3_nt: TGTGCCAGCAGTTTCTCAGGAGGGTCGGGCTACACCTTC